The source of this T cell receptor beta chain is a study of regulatory T cells in long-lasting Graves disease. Study context: Those with persistent Graves' disease had received antithyroid drugs for over 5 years with positive TSH receptor antibodies.

This clonotype was seen a few times. Its matching antigen is unknown. The time point denotes: persistent/refractory GD, antithyroid drugs over 5 years with positive TRAb. There was RNA extracted from PBMCs, and the TCR library was made from it. According to the study, TCR beta libraries were built with iRepertoire HTBI primers and CDR3-region Arm-PCR. TCRdb re-analysed the multiplex PCR reads in MiXCR, keeping a single row per CDR3 protein. The table records 600,000 to 800,000 distinct CDR3 sequences, 30% of them present only once. Germline V gives CDR1 LGHDT, CDR2 YNNKEL (reference sequence). With 3 bases removed from V and 5 bases from J, the gap between germline ends came to 11 bases. The CDR3 loop spans 15 amino acids. The study's findings and limits: What was studied was peripheral blood only, and not thyroid tissue. Newly diagnosed patients shared about a thousand public clonotypes; persistent patients shared around 2,500. Segments TRBV28, TRBJ1-2 and TRBJ2-5 showed preferential usage in persistent disease.

V and J are TRBV3-1 and TRBJ1-6; D may be TRBD1 (5 bases). The clonotype originates from a female donor with Graves disease. The sample here was peripheral blood mononuclear cells (PBMCs), taken when the disease was refractory, from a patient treated with antithyroid drugs. The CDR3 sequence: CASSQATVNNSPLHF. In DNA form, the CDR3 reads TGTGCCAGCAGCCAGGCGACAGTTAATAATTCACCCCTCCACTTT.